What follows is one T cell receptor (beta chain) and its context. The antigen is unknown. The data were taken from a study of shared clonotypes between healthy human individuals. Study-wide points: Non-shared clonotypes had lower generation probabilities than clonotypes shared by all four sorted-subset donors. Clonotype sharing across a few donors was observed for around 5% of naive CD4 clonotypes.

Assay execution took place at the deep level. Using immunoSEQ multiplex PCR, the repertoire was profiled, and TCRdb retains in-frame clones only, with some absent. The data hold millions of clones, with roughly 94% observed a single time. The CDR3 totals 14 residues. CDR1 and CDR2 from the germline V gene are SGHVS and FNYEAQ. Trimming took 4 bases from V and 5 from J, leaving 12 bases between them. The source of this sequence is a man younger than 30 in good health. The specimen was naive CD4+ T cells sorted from blood. Subset meaning: CD45RA+ positively selected. V and J are TRBV7-6 and TRBJ1-3; possible D gene TRBD1, 6 bases. CDR3 sequence: CASSSRDIRNTIYF. In DNA, the CDR3 is TGTGCCAGCAGCTCCCGGGACATCCGAAACACCATATATTTT.